The count of the clone carrying this T cell receptor (beta chain) is one. This sample stems from a study of blood T cell repertoires in COVID-19. Study summary: PBMCs, B-cell-depleted T cells, or T cells were the source of the cDNA or gDNA that made up the material.

The method was immunoSEQ multiplex PCR; TCRdb's version includes in-frame clones alone and lacks a portion of them. The table includes roughly 290,000 clones, around 89% detected once. Germline V gene sequence: CDR1 WSHSY, CDR2 SAAADI. Trimming shortened V by 3 bases and J by 1 base, and 7 bases separated the two germline ends. The CDR3 runs to 14 residues. The sample was peripheral blood. This chain uses TRBV10-2 with TRBJ1-3; D is unresolved. The receptor's source is a man under 40 with acute or convalescent COVID-19. The CDR3 nucleotides read TGCGCCAGCAGTGAAGTGCGGTCTGGAAACACCATATATTTT. It codes for CASSEVRSGNTIYF.